This TCR beta chain was sequenced during a study of blood T cell repertoires in COVID-19. One Seattle source followed patients from active infection through their disease course. The V gene's germline CDR1 is SGHNT and CDR2 YENEEA. V trimming: 0 bases; J trimming: 0 bases; junction bases outside the gene matches: 8. CDR3 size: 18 residues. Profiling relied on immunoSEQ multiplex PCR, and the TCRdb table lists in-frame clones only, not all of them. This table holds 15,000 to 20,000 clones, approximately 80% found once. A few counts support this clone. The sequence was obtained from a man between 65 and 85 years old with COVID-19, enrolled during active disease. The chain recombines TRBV11-3 with TRBJ1-5; TRBD1 matches at 7 bases. Material for sequencing was peripheral blood. CDR3 coding DNA: TGTGCCAGCAGCTTAGACCAGTCCGGGACAGCTAGCAATCAGCCCCAGCATTTT. Its translation is CASSLDQSGTASNQPQHF.